These T cell receptor beta chains were read from a single sample in a study of CD8 T cells in ankylosing spondylitis. TCRdb redid the calling of the 5' RACE reads with MiXCR, one entry per CDR3 protein. Of a few hundred thousand distinct CDR3 sequences in the sample, 15% to 20% were seen once. The sequencing sample was made of blood, either unsorted or a sorted T cell fraction (not recorded which). These receptors were taken from a male donor with ankylosing spondylitis or in good health (not recorded which). Both conserved end residues are trimmed from each CDR3. The order of the fields is V gene, J gene, D gene, CDR3 protein. D genes are given only for firm matches.

>TRBV9|TRBJ2-5|.
ASRAGDETQY
>TRBV10-3|TRBJ2-2|.
AISEPQRNTGELF
>TRBV12-3/TRBV12-4|TRBJ1-1|.
ASSYGDTEAF
>TRBV6-5|TRBJ2-2|TRBD2
ASSYVGTSGTPGELF
>TRBV12-3/TRBV12-4|TRBJ2-3|.
ASSPLSNTDTQY
>TRBV20-1|TRBJ2-7|TRBD2
SARGHISGSVSEQY
>TRBV20-1|TRBJ2-7|TRBD1
SAADRQGFGEQY
>TRBV4-1|TRBJ2-2|TRBD2
ASSQILAGPWELF
>TRBV7-7|TRBJ1-1|.
ASSPLVGSEAF
>TRBV29-1|TRBJ2-3|.
SDTGGLTDTQY
>TRBV7-8|TRBJ1-1|.
ASSLNLAGDTEAF
>TRBV7-3|TRBJ2-3|.
ATRGSGTDTQY
>TRBV9|TRBJ2-2|TRBD1
ASSVGGQGAFAGELF
>TRBV12-3/TRBV12-4|TRBJ1-4|.
ASRNPQNEKRF
>TRBV6-1|TRBJ2-2|.
ATPGPLTGELF
>TRBV14|TRBJ2-2|TRBD1
ASSQWDRGNTGELF
>TRBV5-1|TRBJ1-1|.
ASSLTDSATEAF
>TRBV10-2|TRBJ2-7|TRBD2
ASSDTGTSVLDLYEQY
>TRBV9|TRBJ2-6|.
ASSVWGAGANVLT
>TRBV4-1|TRBJ1-5|.
ASRGTVGGNQPQH
>TRBV6-5|TRBJ2-7|TRBD2
ASSYFTFGTSGPSYEQY
>TRBV5-1|TRBJ2-7|.
ASSASYRKDSYSYEQY
>TRBV27|TRBJ2-1|.
ASSLFQAYNEQF
>TRBV29-1|TRBJ2-7|.
SVGTGTTYEQY
>TRBV5-1|TRBJ2-7|TRBD2
ASSPTRTETGLTGIYEQY
>TRBV12-3/TRBV12-4|TRBJ1-1|.
ASSRTEAF
>TRBV20-1|TRBJ2-2|.
SAKTTGNTGELF
>TRBV29-1|TRBJ2-3|.
SVVFQQSSTDTQY
>TRBV2|TRBJ1-5|.
ASSEGWSSNQPQH
>TRBV30|TRBJ1-2|.
AWNEDTTYGYT
>TRBV29-1|TRBJ2-4|.
SVEGTGRDQNIQY
>TRBV2|TRBJ2-7|TRBD1
ASSEPTGRPYEQY
>TRBV7-8|TRBJ2-5|TRBD2
ASSPEGGLAGLQETQY
>TRBV27|TRBJ2-7|.
ASSFLSPDPGRRYEQY
>TRBV5-1|TRBJ2-2|TRBD2
ASSAPGLGLTGELF
>TRBV5-1|TRBJ2-5|.
ASSLAPPAEETQY
>TRBV27|TRBJ1-1|.
ASRPQGISMNTEAF
>TRBV7-2|TRBJ2-7|.
ASSFESSYEQY
>TRBV5-1|TRBJ2-1|.
ASTPGRQYYNEQF
>TRBV9|TRBJ2-7|.
ASSMRDGTYEQY
>TRBV4-2|TRBJ2-3|.
ASSQGGGTADTQY
>TRBV4-1|TRBJ2-7|TRBD2
ASSQVLAGGGEQY
>TRBV12-3/TRBV12-4|TRBJ2-7|TRBD2
ASSGGRRGYEQY